This entry features one T cell receptor beta chain sequence. Its antigen remains unidentified. This sample was included in a study of cytomegalovirus exposure and HLA in healthy donors. Whole-study findings and limits: Roughly uniform sequencing depth across donors was assumed, possibly incorrectly. According to the study, some 160 TCR beta chains were cytomegalovirus-associated.

Primers for the PCR totalled 60 Vbeta and 13 Jbeta. Produced via immunoSEQ multiplex PCR; TCRdb's table is partial and in-frame only. The sample holds 100,000 to 150,000 clones; less than 85% are singletons and the top ten take around 20%. Germline CDR1 is LNHDA and CDR2 is SQIVND (reference sequence). V was shortened by 6 bases and J by 2 bases, with 17 bases between the two germline ends. This CDR3 has 15 amino acids. The receptor was isolated from a man aged 18-30 years in good health and CMV-seropositive. Source material: PBMCs. The chain is built from TRBV19 and TRBJ2-7; possibly TRBD2 for D (5 bases). The CDR3, as DNA: TGTGCCAGTAGCCCTTGGCACGGGGATACCTACGAGCAGTACTTC. The encoded protein is CASSPWHGDTYEQYF.